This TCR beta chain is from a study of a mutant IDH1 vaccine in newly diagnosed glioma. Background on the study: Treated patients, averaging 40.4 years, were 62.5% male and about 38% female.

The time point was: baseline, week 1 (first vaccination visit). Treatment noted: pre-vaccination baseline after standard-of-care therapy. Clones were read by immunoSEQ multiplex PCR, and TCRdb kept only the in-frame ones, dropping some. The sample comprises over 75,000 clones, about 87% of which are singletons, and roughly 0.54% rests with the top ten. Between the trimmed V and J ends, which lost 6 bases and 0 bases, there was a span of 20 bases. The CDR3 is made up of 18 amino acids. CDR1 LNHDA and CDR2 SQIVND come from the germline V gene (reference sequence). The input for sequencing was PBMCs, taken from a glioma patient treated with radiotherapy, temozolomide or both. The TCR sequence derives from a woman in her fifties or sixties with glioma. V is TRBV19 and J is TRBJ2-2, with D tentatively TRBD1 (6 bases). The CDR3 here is CASSYSPRDKANTGELFF. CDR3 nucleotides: TGTGCCAGTAGCTACTCCCCACGGGACAAGGCGAACACCGGGGAGCTGTTTTTT.